Below, 10 T cell receptor beta chains from the same sample are listed, as sequenced in a study of shared clonotypes between healthy human individuals. The protocol was immunoSEQ multiplex PCR, while the TCRdb copy is restricted to in-frame clones and leaves out a portion. The table lists approximately 2.5 million clones, roughly 92% of them singletons, with about 0.13% in the top ten. The sequenced sample was naive CD4+ T cells sorted from blood. Regarding subset: CD45RA+ positively selected. These receptors all come from a man aged 18 to 30 in good health.

The chain links TRBV5-1 to TRBJ2-3; the match to TRBD1 covers 10 bases. The CDR3 totals 16 residues. Germline values: CDR1 SGHRS, CDR2 YFSETQ. V shed 0 bases and J 5 bases; nucleotides not matched to a gene: 6. The CDR3: CASSLVTGGAGDTQYF. The CDR3 bases are TGCGCCAGCAGCTTGGTGACAGGGGGCGCAGGAGATACGCAGTATTTT.

V usage is TRBV30 and J usage is TRBJ2-5; a weak D match, TRBD2 (7 bases). The DNA end lines up better with TRBJ2-7; the J call may be wrong. The CDR3 is 15 amino acids. CDR1 and CDR2 (germline): GTSNPN, SVGIG (reference sequence). The CDR3 nucleotides are TGTGCCTGGAGTTACTCCTGGGGGGGCACCTACGAGCAGTACTTC. Translating gives CAWSYSWGGTYEQYF.

This chain uses TRBV30 with TRBJ2-5; D call uncertain. Between the trimmed V and J ends, which lost 0 bases and 5 bases, there was a span of 10 bases. Germline CDR1 is GTSNPN and CDR2 is SVGIG (reference sequence). This CDR3 comprises 13 residues. The DNA for the CDR3 is TGTGCCTGGAGTGTGGCCGGCCGGGAGACCCAGTACTTC. It yields the protein CAWSVAGRETQYF.

The chain uses TRBV29-1 and TRBJ1-1, with D unresolved. V lost 7 bases, J lost 0 bases, and 15 bases lay in between. The CDR3 extends over 14 amino acids. Germline V CDR1 and CDR2: SQVTM, ANQGSEA. The CDR3 region has the DNA TGCAGCGCCAAAAGGTCGGTCTTGAACACTGAAGCTTTCTTT. It codes for CSAKRSVLNTEAFF.

This chain joins TRBV10-3 and TRBJ2-7; D uncertain. The germline V gene encodes CDR1 ENHRY and CDR2 SYGVKD. The V gene lost 6 bases and the J gene lost 1 base, with 7 bases spanning the gap. The CDR3 contains 12 residues. CDR3 region: CAIRTESYEQYF. CDR3 coding DNA: TGTGCCATCAGGACCGAATCCTACGAGCAGTACTTC.

The V call is TRBV5-1, the J call TRBJ2-7; 11 nucleotides line up with TRBD2. The germline V gene has CDR1 SGHRS and CDR2 YFSETQ. The CDR3 length is 18 residues. Losses at the gene ends were 0 bases for V and 3 bases for J; bases not matched to a gene: 11. The CDR3 DNA reads as TGCGCCAGCAGCTTGGGGCCGCTAGGGACTAGCGGCAACTACGAGCAGTACTTC. As protein: CASSLGPLGTSGNYEQYF.

The chain links TRBV5-6 to TRBJ1-2; perhaps TRBD1 as D (5 bases). Trimming took off 2 bases at V and 8 bases at J, with 10 bases between the two ends. The CDR3 is 12 amino acids. Germline V gene lookup returns CDR1 SGHDT and CDR2 YYEEEE. The CDR3 reads CASSFQGGGYTF. The DNA for the CDR3 is TGTGCCAGCAGCTTCCAGGGAGGGGGCTACACCTTC.

This clone was seen once. At the DNA level, this CDR3 is encoded by other sequences in the same sample as well. This chain uses TRBV2 with TRBJ1-5; D uncertain. Germline CDR1 SNHLY, CDR2 FYNNEI. V was shortened by 4 bases and J by 3 bases, with 10 bases between the two germline ends. This CDR3 is built from 14 residues. The CDR3 here is CASSVSGSNQPQHF. The CDR3 nucleotides are TGTGCCAGCAGTGTGTCCGGGTCCAATCAGCCCCAGCATTTT.

The CDR3 DNA follows: TGTGCCAGCAGTTTAAGAGTGTCCGGGGATTACGAGCAGTACTTC. Translation: CASSLRVSGDYEQYF. V and J are TRBV27 and TRBJ2-7; D is perhaps TRBD2 (5 bases). Trimming removed 2 bases from V and 4 bases from J, with 15 bases in between. This CDR3 has 15 amino acids. CDR1 is MNHEY and CDR2 is SMNVEV in the germline V gene (reference sequence).

V is TRBV30 and J is TRBJ2-3; the match to TRBD1 covers 9 bases. This CDR3 comprises 15 residues. The J segment lost 1 base and the V segment lost 2 bases, leaving 4 bases of the junction unmatched. In germline, CDR1 is GTSNPN, CDR2 SVGIG (reference sequence). The CDR3 loop reads CAWSRRDRGTDTQYF. CDR3 bases: TGTGCCTGGAGTCGCCGGGACAGGGGCACAGATACGCAGTATTTT.